This T cell receptor beta chain was sequenced in a study of PD-L1 blockade in urothelial cancer (TCRdb year 2017). Some background on the complete study: All patients started therapy at some point between 2014 and 2016 and received atezolizumab 1,200 mg intravenously every 3 weeks. Approximately 30 patients had pretreatment blood TCR-seq, some 24 had at least one posttreatment blood collection, and some 24 had tumor TCR-seq. Somatic, immune and clinical correlates of response to PD-L1 blockade with atezolizumab in urothelial cancer were the focus of an exploratory multi-omic analysis. Blood samples yielded a median of around 150,000 T cells and more than 80,000 unique TCRs, with median clonality 0.080. An ECOG performance status of 0 or 1 was recorded for the patients, and 0 to 3 prior chemotherapy regimens had been received by the patients. About nine tenths of the roughly 29 patients were identified as males with urothelial cancer of bladder origin, and a prior smoking history was reported by 18 of 29 patients. Blood samples were analyzed 3 weeks after the start of treatment (second dose) and 6 weeks after the start of treatment. Pretreatment tumor samples, along with matched peripheral blood collected serially before and after atezolizumab treatment, underwent TCR sequencing. Durable clinical benefit was achieved by nine patients but not by the remaining 20. In the same patients, pretreatment tumors underwent whole exome sequencing and RNA sequencing in addition to TCR sequencing. Durable clinical benefit was defined as a progression-free survival longer than 6 months, and TCR features were additionally tested against progression-free survival and overall survival.

Synthetic TCR analog templates were spiked into each PCR so that absolute template abundance could be estimated from read counts. The immunoSEQ assay used bias-controlled V and J gene primers to amplify TCRbeta CDR3 regions from genomic DNA. Sequencing of rearranged TCRbeta segments was done at approximately 20X coverage. In the source study's methods: Clustering was used to correct sequencing errors, and CDR3s were annotated against IMGT to assign V, D and J genes. Downstream analyses used only productive TCRbeta rearrangements, leaving out any out-of-frame or stop-codon sequences. To compute clonality, Shannon entropy was normalized by the log of the number of unique productive sequences and then subtracted from one. Clones differing between time points or between blood and tumor were identified using Fisher's exact test with Benjamini-Hochberg correction, with an adjusted p below 0.01 applied as the threshold. TCRdb re-hosts the immuneACCESS table, in-frame sequences only. Its copies lack some clones; in the studies checked, an unresolved V gene accounts for under half of them, and the cause for the rest is not known. Clonal size and the V and J genes are those of that table, whereas D and trimming came from the DNA. This sample gives more than 95,000 clones in total; approximately 90% of them show up just once. The ten biggest clones cover over 1.5% of the sample.

Comment on this clone: Its antigen is not yet known. There are no base qualities to consult, and no much larger clone falls within one base.

The sample's time point, from its label and the paper: peripheral blood 6 weeks after treatment start. A cohort of about 27 patients with locally advanced or metastatic urothelial carcinoma, treated at Memorial Sloan Kettering on a trial protocol, was included. Peripheral blood mononuclear cells were collected from each patient pretreatment and during treatment, giving between 1 and 8 total time points per patient. The Qiagen DNeasy Blood extraction kit was used to purify genomic DNA from total PBMCs and from tumor samples. PBMCs were collected pretreatment and during treatment and were isolated and stored as previously described. The CDR3 covers 15 residues, taking in both the cysteine and the phenylalanine. Just the 45-base CDR3 DNA is kept, in frame starting at base 1. Results and caveats for the whole study, not just this receptor: Improved progression-free and overall survival was found to be associated with pretreatment peripheral blood TCR clonality below the median. At 3 weeks after the start of treatment, tumor-associated TCR clones in peripheral blood had expanded more in patients with durable benefit (n ≈ 20, p = 0.022). Small sample size (n ≈ 29) and many exploratory analyses mean the results are intended to be hypothesis-generating.

The source was PBMCs, collected around atezolizumab (anti-PD-L1) treatment. The chain joins TRBV1 to TRBJ2-7; the DNA was not compared with TRBD2, the D call given in the table. TRBV1 is noted as a pseudogene. This TCR derives from a man in his fifties or sixties with urothelial cancer. In nucleotides, the sequence is TGCACCAGCAGCCAAGAAATAGCGGCTTCCTACGAGCAGTACTTC. Translated, this gives CTSSQEIAASYEQYF.